This T cell receptor (beta chain) is from a study of T-cell reconstitution after alpha-beta-depleted transplantation in children. Researchers prepared the TCRbeta library using unique molecular identifiers, the study reports. Each CDR3 protein gets one entry after TCRdb re-called the PCR reads with MiXCR. The table lists just over 950,000 distinct CDR3 sequences, roughly 29% of them singletons. The sequencing here drew on PBMCs, mostly from graft donor cells, taken 360 days after TCRalphabeta/CD19-depleted stem cell transplant. The sequence derives from a boy under three years old who had a stem cell transplant for SCID, so the T cells may come from the graft donor.

CDR3 nucleotides: TGCGCCAGCAGCCAAGGGAAGCAAGATACGCAGTATTTT. This codes for CASSQGKQDTQYF. This chain links TRBV4-3 with TRBJ2-3, with no clear D. V dropped 1 base and J dropped 5 bases, with 7 bases sitting between them. Looked up from germline, CDR1 is LGHNA and CDR2 is YSLEER. The CDR3 has 13 amino acids.